A selection of T cell receptor beta chains follows, all from one sample in a study of shared T cell receptors in the human thymus. Produced via immunoSEQ multiplex PCR; TCRdb's table is partial and in-frame only. Found here are 720,000 or so clones, 70% to 90% of them singletons; the top ten hold about 0.0098%. These same data were also listed under a study on human thymus T cells.

Sequencing was done on a sample of thymocytes. These receptors all stem from a girl in the first two years of life with a congenital heart defect. Both conserved end residues are part of each CDR3. D genes are given only for firm matches. Size is omitted from some rows. Given values are once, few, many or a class for expanded clones.

abundance,d_gene,j_gene,v_gene,CDR3aa,CDR3nt
NA,TRBD2,TRBJ2-5,TRBV2,CASRTSGGQETQYF,TGTGCCAGCAGGACTAGCGGGGGACAAGAGACCCAGTACTTC
NA,TRBD1,TRBJ2-1,TRBV5-8,CASSWWGQGSNEQFF,TGTGCCAGCAGCTGGTGGGGACAGGGATCCAATGAGCAGTTCTTC
NA,NA,TRBJ1-5,TRBV19,CASSGRLNQPQHF,TGTGCCAGTAGTGGCAGACTCAATCAGCCCCAGCATTTT
NA,TRBD1,TRBJ1-1,TRBV6-1,CASSPQGAGTEAFF,TGTGCCAGCAGTCCCCAGGGGGCGGGAACTGAAGCTTTCTTT
NA,TRBD1,TRBJ1-6,TRBV7-9,CASSRRGREGLVNSPLHF,TGTGCCAGCAGCCGCAGGGGGCGAGAGGGATTGGTTAATTCACCCCTCCACTTT
few,TRBD1,TRBJ2-7,TRBV2,CASSSPLDRHSYEQYF,TGTGCCAGCAGCTCCCCCCTGGACAGGCATTCCTACGAGCAGTACTTC
NA,NA,TRBJ1-4,TRBV5-8,CASSLHPGKGEKLFF,TGTGCCAGCAGCTTGCACCCAGGGAAAGGCGAAAAACTGTTTTTT
NA,NA,TRBJ1-1,TRBV7-9,CASSLSFRSLRNTEAFF,TGTGCCAGCAGCTTATCTTTTCGTAGTTTAAGGAACACTGAAGCTTTCTTT
few,NA,TRBJ2-3,TRBV4-3,CASSQDLWVSGRGATDTQYF,TGCGCCAGCAGCCAAGATCTCTGGGTATCGGGGCGCGGGGCCACAGATACGCAGTATTTT
NA,TRBD1,TRBJ1-1,TRBV4-3,CASSQEGVIKHRGWSLEAFF,TGCGCCAGCAGCCAAGAGGGGGTCATTAAACACAGGGGGTGGTCTCTTGAAGCTTTCTTT
NA,TRBD1,TRBJ1-1,TRBV5-1,CASRGDRVNTEAFF,TGCGCCAGCAGGGGGGACAGGGTGAACACTGAAGCTTTCTTT
NA,TRBD1,TRBJ2-7,TRBV5-5,CASSLGQGSPYEQYF,TGTGCCAGCAGCTTGGGACAGGGCTCTCCCTACGAGCAGTACTTC
NA,NA,TRBJ1-6,TRBV4-2,CASSQEPIRGNSPLHF,TGTGCCAGCAGCCAAGAACCTATCAGGGGTAATTCACCCCTCCACTTT
once,NA,TRBJ2-3,TRBV4-1,CASRTGHQLTDTQYF,TGCGCCAGCAGGACGGGACACCAACTCACAGATACGCAGTATTTT
NA,TRBD1,TRBJ1-1,TRBV4-1,CASSQRQGGQNTEAFF,TGCGCCAGCAGCCAGAGACAGGGGGGGCAGAACACTGAAGCTTTCTTT
NA,TRBD1,TRBJ1-2,TRBV11-2,CASSLDPGGRAYGYTF,TGTGCCAGCAGCTTAGATCCAGGGGGCAGGGCTTATGGCTACACCTTC
NA,TRBD1,TRBJ1-5,TRBV2,CASGGDSVPGAEHF,TGTGCCAGTGGAGGGGACAGCGTCCCGGGCGCCGAGCATTTT
NA,NA,TRBJ1-2,TRBV5-1,CASSGGEDSYGYTF,TGCGCCAGCAGTGGAGGGGAGGATAGCTATGGCTACACCTTC
NA,NA,TRBJ2-3,TRBV7-9,CASSLEGRTTDTQYF,TGTGCCAGCAGCTTAGAAGGGAGGACCACAGATACGCAGTATTTT
NA,NA,TRBJ1-3,TRBV27,CASSPTGILSLSGNTIYF,TGTGCCAGCAGTCCTACAGGGATCCTCTCTCTCTCTGGAAACACCATATATTTT
NA,NA,TRBJ2-2,TRBV19,CASSIQGSPGTGELFF,TGTGCCAGTAGTATACAAGGTAGTCCGGGTACGGGGGAGCTGTTTTTT
NA,TRBD1,TRBJ1-6,TRBV27,CASRRTGENSPLHF,TGTGCCAGCCGCCGGACAGGGGAGAATTCACCCCTCCACTTT
NA,TRBD1,TRBJ2-2,TRBV11-2,CASSPGQGAAGELFF,TGTGCCAGCAGCCCCGGACAGGGGGCGGCGGGGGAGCTGTTTTTT
NA,TRBD1,TRBJ1-2,TRBV6-1,CASSVTRDRVYGYTF,TGTGCCAGCAGTGTCACTAGGGACAGAGTCTATGGCTACACCTTC
once,TRBD2,TRBJ2-1,TRBV4-1,CASSHTAGENSYNEQFF,TGCGCCAGCAGCCATACAGCGGGGGAGAACTCCTACAATGAGCAGTTCTTC
NA,TRBD1,TRBJ2-7,TRBV25-1,CASSPRTGRDEQYF,TGTGCCAGCAGTCCACGGACAGGGCGTGACGAGCAGTACTTC
NA,NA,TRBJ1-2,TRBV18,CASSPADSSKREPSGYGYTF,TGTGCCAGCTCACCGGCGGACTCGAGTAAACGGGAACCCTCTGGCTATGGCTACACCTTC
NA,TRBD1,TRBJ2-7,TRBV6-5,CASSRDRGPPYEQYF,TGTGCCAGCAGTAGGGACAGGGGGCCCCCCTACGAGCAGTACTTC
NA,NA,TRBJ2-7,TRBV15,CATSRDPLGGSYEQYF,TGTGCCACCAGCAGAGACCCCCTGGGTGGGAGTTACGAGCAGTACTTC
NA,NA,TRBJ1-6,TRBV2,CASSETAHNSPLHF,TGTGCCAGCAGTGAAACTGCTCATAATTCACCCCTCCACTTT
NA,NA,TRBJ2-3,TRBV9,CASSPQRGWLFGTDTQYF,TGTGCCAGCAGCCCCCAGCGAGGGTGGTTGTTTGGGACAGATACGCAGTATTTT
NA,NA,TRBJ1-1,TRBV7-2,CASSDTYGTEAFF,TGTGCCAGCAGCGATACCTACGGCACTGAAGCTTTCTTT
NA,TRBD1,TRBJ1-2,TRBV6-1,CASNCRQGALYGYTF,TGTGCCAGCAACTGTCGACAGGGGGCTCTCTATGGCTACACCTTC
once,TRBD1,TRBJ1-1,TRBV2,CASSKGQGVWWTEAFF,TGTGCCAGCAGCAAGGGACAGGGTGTGTGGTGGACTGAAGCTTTCTTT
NA,NA,TRBJ1-4,TRBV30,CAWTPYGTSTNEKLFF,TGTGCCTGGACCCCCTACGGGACATCAACTAATGAAAAACTGTTTTTT
NA,NA,TRBJ1-4,TRBV7-9,CASSSSCDRGGEKLFF,TGTGCCAGCAGCTCCTCCTGTGATAGGGGTGGTGAAAAACTGTTTTTT
NA,TRBD1,TRBJ1-2,TRBV2,CASRERTGGAIVYGYTF,TGTGCCAGCAGGGAACGTACAGGGGGAGCAATCGTCTATGGCTACACCTTC
NA,NA,TRBJ1-4,TRBV5-6,CASSLGRQVNEKLFF,TGTGCCAGCAGCTTGGGGCGCCAGGTTAATGAAAAACTGTTTTTT
NA,NA,TRBJ1-2,TRBV27,CASSPEKSLTNGYTF,TGTGCCAGCAGTCCCGAGAAGTCCCTTACCAATGGCTACACCTTC
NA,TRBD2,TRBJ2-3,TRBV6-6,CASSYPTSGGTDTQYF,TGTGCCAGCAGTTACCCGACGAGCGGGGGAACAGATACGCAGTATTTT
NA,NA,TRBJ1-2,TRBV29-1,CSADYGAADYGYTF,TGCAGCGCTGATTATGGGGCGGCGGACTATGGCTACACCTTC
NA,TRBD1,TRBJ2-3,TRBV29-1,CSVRTDRDRHFTDTQYF,TGCAGCGTTCGGACCGACCGGGACAGGCATTTCACAGATACGCAGTATTTT
few,TRBD1,TRBJ1-1,TRBV14,CASSHELQGAGDTEAFF,TGTGCCAGCAGCCATGAATTACAGGGGGCAGGGGACACTGAAGCTTTCTTT
NA,NA,TRBJ1-1,TRBV13,CASSLRGTEAFF,TGTGCCAGCAGCTTGCGAGGAACTGAAGCTTTCTTT
NA,TRBD2,TRBJ2-5,TRBV2,CASSPGLAGGPETQYF,TGTGCCAGCAGTCCGGGACTAGCGGGGGGGCCGGAGACCCAGTACTTC
NA,TRBD1,TRBJ2-7,TRBV5-6,CASSSGVGTGSDEQYF,TGTGCCAGCAGCTCCGGCGTCGGGACAGGGTCCGACGAGCAGTACTTC
NA,NA,TRBJ2-5,TRBV7-9,CASSPQGETQYF,TGTGCCAGCAGCCCCCAGGGAGAGACCCAGTACTTC
NA,NA,TRBJ2-7,TRBV9,CASSPHAYTSSYEQYF,TGTGCCAGCAGCCCCCATGCATATACCAGCTCCTACGAGCAGTACTTC
NA,TRBD1,TRBJ1-1,TRBV4-3,CASSQDRGPSDTEAFF,TGCGCCAGCAGCCAAGACAGGGGGCCGTCGGACACTGAAGCTTTCTTT
NA,NA,TRBJ1-1,TRBV2,CASSEGHPNTEAFF,TGTGCCAGCAGTGAGGGACACCCTAACACTGAAGCTTTCTTT
NA,NA,TRBJ1-1,TRBV4-1,CASSQGPYENTEAFF,TGCGCCAGCAGCCAAGGGCCATATGAGAACACTGAAGCTTTCTTT
NA,NA,TRBJ1-2,TRBV13,CASSLGGTANYGYTF,TGTGCCAGCAGCTTAGGGGGTACAGCTAACTATGGCTACACCTTC
NA,NA,TRBJ2-7,TRBV7-2,CASSPPTAGSSYEQYF,TGTGCCAGCAGCCCTCCTACGGCGGGGAGCTCCTACGAGCAGTACTTC
once,TRBD2,TRBJ2-5,TRBV28,CASRSRAGAETQYF,TGTGCCAGCAGATCAAGAGCGGGGGCAGAGACCCAGTACTTC
NA,NA,TRBJ1-6,TRBV2,CASSLDRPNSPLHF,TGTGCCAGCAGTTTGGACAGACCTAATTCACCCCTCCACTTT